What follows are 5 T cell receptor beta chains derived from one specimen sequenced in a study of cytomegalovirus exposure and HLA in healthy donors. PCR used 60 Vbeta primers and 13 Jbeta primers. Profiled with immunoSEQ multiplex PCR; TCRdb holds only in-frame clones, not every one. The repertoire holds more than 70,000 clones, with less than 75% as singletons. Material: PBMCs. These receptors all stem from a man in his forties in good health and CMV-seropositive.

This clone appeared once. The rearrangement links TRBV6-6 to TRBJ2-7; D unclear. This CDR3 contains 13 residues. Germline lookup yields CDR1 MNHNY and CDR2 SVGAGI (reference sequence). Trimming pared 0 bases from V and 4 bases from J, leaving 7 bases between. Written as DNA, the CDR3 is TGTGCCAGCAGTTACTCTATCCAGTACGAGCAGTACTTC. This sequence encodes CASSYSIQYEQYF.

The rearrangement joins TRBV6-5 to TRBJ1-1; 7 nucleotides line up with TRBD1. This CDR3 spans 16 amino acids. Germline assignment: CDR1 MNHEY and CDR2 SVGAGI. With 2 bases clipped from V and 0 bases from J, the junction kept 6 bases outside the gene matches. This CDR3 reads CASSYRPGQVNTEAFF. DNA of the CDR3: TGTGCCAGCAGTTACCGCCCAGGACAGGTGAACACTGAAGCTTTCTTT.

V usage is TRBV7-3 and J usage is TRBJ1-1; D perhaps matches TRBD1 (6 bases). Germline-derived CDR1 and CDR2 are SGHTA and FQGTGA. V lost 4 bases and J 1 base, leaving 7 bases between the germline ends. CDR3 size: 13 residues. The CDR3: CASSSGQNTEAFF. CDR3 in DNA: TGTGCCAGCAGCTCGGGACAGAACACTGAAGCTTTCTTT.

The table lists this clone with a count of one. The chain uses TRBV28 and TRBJ1-2; D is unresolved. CDR1 is MDHEN, CDR2 SYDVKM, per germline. Trimming stripped 8 bases from V and 3 bases from J, with 16 bases between. There are 14 residues in the CDR3. CDR3 in DNA: TGTGCCAGCTTGGCCCGTGGCAACGACTATGGCTACACCTTC. It specifies CASLARGNDYGYTF.

The J gene is TRBJ2-3, the V gene TRBV19; D is perhaps TRBD2 (7 bases). V lost 4 bases, J lost 4 bases, and 15 bases lay in between. The V gene's germline CDR1 is LNHDA and CDR2 SQIVND (reference sequence). The CDR3 has 15 residues. CDR3 in amino acids: CASSRPTGGADTQYF. CDR3 bases: TGTGCCAGTAGTAGGCCCACGGGGGGCGCAGATACGCAGTATTTT.